These 24 T cell receptor beta chains were all obtained from the same sample, sequenced in a study of T-cell reconstitution after alpha-beta-depleted transplantation in children. Library preparation (for TCRbeta) was performed with unique molecular identifiers. One entry per CDR3 protein results from TCRdb running MiXCR on the PCR reads. There are nearly 550,000 distinct CDR3 sequences in the sample; approximately 16% occur only once, and around 3.3% lies in the top ten. Sequences were derived from PBMCs from the stem cell graft donor, sampled from the stem cell graft. These receptors came from a human donor who donated a stem cell graft to a child with acute lymphoblastic leukemia.

The V gene is TRBV12-3 or TRBV12-4, the J gene TRBJ2-6; unclear D gene. The V end lost 3 bases, the J end lost 3 bases, and 9 bases lay between the germline ends. The CDR3 extends over 15 amino acids. The CDR3 loop is CASSFSNGGANVLTF. In nucleotides, the CDR3 is TGTGCCAGCAGTTTTTCCAACGGTGGGGCCAACGTCCTGACTTTC.

The rearrangement joins TRBV11-2 to TRBJ2-1; 9 positions match TRBD1. The CDR3 covers 16 residues. V gave up 3 bases and J gave up 2 bases; unmatched junction bases: 5. CDR1 SGHAT and CDR2 FQNNGV come from the germline V gene. CDR3 in DNA: TGTGCCAGCAGCTTCGGGACAGGGAGGACCTACAATGAGCAGTTCTTC. It is translated as CASSFGTGRTYNEQFF.

The chain's CDR3 is CASSFGLRDNEQFF. CDR3 in DNA: TGTGCCAGCAGTTTCGGACTAAGAGACAATGAGCAGTTCTTC. The chain employs TRBV12-3 or TRBV12-4 and TRBJ2-1, with D tentatively TRBD2 (6 bases). This CDR3 comprises 14 residues. Between the trimmed V and J ends, which lost 3 bases and 5 bases, there was a span of 11 bases.

In this sample, this clonotype turned up a few times. V usage is TRBV4-1 and J usage is TRBJ1-1, with a tentative D call TRBD1 (5 bases). The CDR3 contains 13 residues. Trimming stripped 3 bases from V and 6 bases from J, with 11 bases between. The germline V gene encodes CDR1 MGHRA and CDR2 YSYEKL. The CDR3, as DNA: TGCGCCAGCAGCCAGCAGGGAAATGCTGAAGCTTTCTTT. Its protein product is CASSQQGNAEAFF.

V is TRBV5-1 and J is TRBJ2-3; possible D gene TRBD1, 6 bases. The CDR3 is made up of 16 amino acids. The V gene's germline CDR1 is SGHRS and CDR2 YFSETQ. V was shortened by 0 bases and J by 2 bases, with 13 bases between the two germline ends. The CDR3 DNA sequence: TGCGCCAGCAGCTTGGGCTACGACAGGAACACAGATACGCAGTATTTT. Translating gives CASSLGYDRNTDTQYF.

J is TRBJ2-1 and V is TRBV7-7; tentatively, D is TRBD1 or TRBD2 (6 bases each). CDR3 size: 19 residues. The germline V gene has CDR1 SSHAT and CDR2 FNYEAQ (reference sequence). Trimming stripped 1 base from V and 0 bases from J, with 19 bases between. CDR3 bases: TGTGCCAGCAGCTTAGGTCGGTGGGGGCGGGACGACTCCTACAATGAGCAGTTCTTC. Its translation: CASSLGRWGRDDSYNEQFF.

As to this clonotype: Compared with germline, one end of the junction differs, possibly owing to a read error. The rearrangement joins TRBV7-3 to TRBJ2-1; D is perhaps TRBD2 (7 bases). In germline, CDR1 is SGHTA, CDR2 FQGTGA. The CDR3 loop spans 16 amino acids. The CDR3 loop is CDSSLKGGVAYNEQFF. The CDR3 DNA is TGTGACAGCAGCTTAAAAGGGGGGGTAGCCTACAATGAGCAGTTCTTC.

The genes are TRBV19 and TRBJ1-5; perhaps TRBD1 as D (6 bases). Germline V CDR1 and CDR2: LNHDA, SQIVND (reference sequence). V shed 3 bases and J shed 6 bases, with 15 bases lying between them. The length of the CDR3 is 15 residues. The CDR3 here is CASSMRVARGQPQHF. As DNA, the CDR3 is TGTGCCAGTAGTATGCGAGTGGCCAGGGGTCAGCCCCAGCATTTT.

V gene TRBV2 combines with J gene TRBJ2-1; D call uncertain. There are 14 residues in the CDR3. Trimming stripped 11 bases from V and 6 bases from J, with 20 bases between. CDR1 is SNHLY, CDR2 FYNNEI, per germline. In DNA, the CDR3 is TGTGCCGTTCAGGAGAGCGACGTTGGCAATGAGCAGTTCTTC. The encoded protein is CAVQESDVGNEQFF.

The chain recombines TRBV12-3 or TRBV12-4 with TRBJ1-2; 9 bases line up with TRBD1. V was clipped by 6 bases and J by 8 bases; unmatched bases: 7. The CDR3 is 13 residues long. CDR3 residues: CASSWGQGVGYTF. The CDR3 DNA reads as TGTGCCAGCAGCTGGGGACAGGGTGTGGGCTACACCTTC.

This chain links TRBV7-9 with TRBJ1-3, with 9 bases identical to TRBD1. CDR3 size: 16 residues. J was trimmed by 5 bases and V by 4 bases; bases with no gene match: 9. In germline, CDR1 is SEHNR, CDR2 FQNEAQ (reference sequence). The CDR3 protein is CASSYLLQGARNTIYF. The DNA for the CDR3 is TGTGCCAGCAGCTACCTTTTACAGGGGGCTCGAAACACCATATATTTT.

The sample holds many counts of this clonotype. The chain joins TRBV29-1 to TRBJ2-2; D may be TRBD1 (6 bases). The CDR3 covers 13 residues. Between the trimmed V and J ends, which lost 7 bases and 4 bases, there was a span of 13 bases. Germline V CDR1 and CDR2: SQVTM, ANQGSEA. The CDR3 bases are TGCAGCGCAAACAGGGTCCCCACCGGGGAGCTGTTTTTT. It codes for CSANRVPTGELFF.

V usage is TRBV9 and J usage is TRBJ2-1; no clear D gene. The CDR3 is 12 amino acids. Germline-derived CDR1 and CDR2 are SGDLS and YYNGEE. V was cut by 1 base and J by 10 bases, with 9 bases left in between. In DNA, the CDR3 is TGTGCCAGCAGCGTAAATACCTGGGAGCAGTTCTTC. It codes for CASSVNTWEQFF.

This clonotype appeared once. The chain couples TRBV7-3 to TRBJ2-1, with 8 nucleotides matching TRBD1. This CDR3 is 16 amino acids long. Germline CDR1 reads SGHTA; CDR2 reads FQGTGA. Trimming removed 4 bases from V and 8 bases from J; junction bases left unmatched: 13. The CDR3 region is CASSSTGAAATDEQFF. In DNA form, the CDR3 reads TGTGCCAGCAGCTCGACAGGGGCCGCGGCTACAGATGAGCAGTTCTTC.

The sample holds a few counts of this clonotype. CDR3 DNA sequence: TGTGCCAGCAGTTTGGTCAGTGGGTCTCAGGCCTTCCATGGCTACACCTTC. Translating it yields CASSLVSGSQAFHGYTF. The rearrangement links TRBV27 to TRBJ1-2; no firm D call. CDR3 length equals 17 residues. V lost 3 bases and J lost 6, with 23 bases in between. The V gene's germline CDR1 is MNHEY and CDR2 SMNVEV (reference sequence).

Comment on this clonotype: The junction does not match germline at one end; this may be a read error. The V gene is TRBV29-1, the J gene TRBJ2-1, with D perhaps TRBD1 (5 bases). CDR3 length equals 12 residues. Germline V gene lookup returns CDR1 SQVTM and CDR2 ANQGSEA. The chain's CDR3 is CSVEEGQGRLPF. CDR3 DNA sequence: TGCAGCGTTGAAGAGGGGCAGGGCCGACTTCCCTTC.

In this sample, this clonotype turned up a few times. This chain joins TRBV20-1 and TRBJ2-7, with a possible D match to TRBD2 (6 bases). In germline, CDR1 is DFQATT, CDR2 SNEGSKA (reference sequence). Trimming pared 5 bases from V and 2 bases from J, leaving 16 bases between. The CDR3 is made up of 14 amino acids. CDR3 amino acids: CSAGGRVPTYEQYF. The CDR3 nucleotides read TGCAGTGCTGGAGGGCGGGTTCCCACCTACGAGCAGTACTTC.

A few counts support this clonotype. The chain carries TRBV6-2 or TRBV6-3 and TRBJ1-1; the match to TRBD1 covers 7 bases. Germline values: CDR1 MNHEY, CDR2 SVGEGT. This CDR3 contains 14 residues. Trimming cost V 6 bases and J 2 bases; bases outside gene matches: 6. This CDR3 reads CASRFGQANTEAFF. The CDR3 coding sequence is TGTGCCAGCAGGTTCGGACAGGCCAACACTGAAGCTTTCTTT.

The genes are TRBV27 and TRBJ2-3; the D gene is possibly TRBD1 (6 bases). The germline V gene has CDR1 MNHEY and CDR2 SMNVEV (reference sequence). The V end lost 6 bases, the J end lost 3 bases, and 10 bases lay between the germline ends. The length of the CDR3 is 13 residues. The CDR3 region is CASSYTGTDTQYF. Here the CDR3 DNA reads TGTGCCAGCAGCTACACAGGGACAGATACGCAGTATTTT.

The gene calls are TRBV27 and TRBJ2-7; no clear D. Germline V lookup: CDR1 MNHEY, CDR2 SMNVEV (reference sequence). The CDR3 covers 14 residues. With 3 bases removed from V and 2 bases from J, the gap between germline ends came to 11 bases. The CDR3 DNA follows: TGTGCCAGCAGTTTTAATGTCCCCCCCTACGAGCAGTACTTC. Encoded protein: CASSFNVPPYEQYF.

This chain uses TRBV15 with TRBJ1-5; TRBD1 aligns across 7 bases. Germline trimming cut 4 bases from V and 0 bases from J; bases unmatched to any gene: 3. This CDR3 comprises 15 residues. In germline, CDR1 is LNHNV, CDR2 YYDKDF (reference sequence). The CDR3: CATSKRQGSNQPQHF. CDR3 DNA sequence: TGTGCCACCAGCAAGAGACAGGGTAGCAATCAGCCCCAGCATTTT.

This clonotype was seen a few times. The J gene is TRBJ1-6, the V gene TRBV20-1, with TRBD1 as a possible D gene (5 bases). Germline V lookup: CDR1 DFQATT, CDR2 SNEGSKA (reference sequence). V was trimmed by 1 base and J by 6 bases, leaving 16 bases between them. The CDR3 is made up of 16 amino acids. The CDR3 is CSARAELTARNSPLHF. The CDR3 DNA sequence: TGCAGTGCTAGAGCCGAACTGACAGCGCGTAATTCACCCCTCCACTTT.

This clonotype showed up just once. The chain joins TRBV6-5 to TRBJ1-2; the D gene is possibly TRBD1 (5 bases). The V gene lost 1 base and the J gene lost 2 bases, with 14 bases spanning the gap. The CDR3 covers 16 residues. CDR1 MNHEY and CDR2 SVGAGI come from the germline V gene. This CDR3 is CASSYFLLGGNYGYTF. In DNA form, the CDR3 reads TGTGCCAGCAGTTACTTCTTGCTCGGGGGAAACTATGGCTACACCTTC.

This clonotype was picked up a small number of times. The DNA for the CDR3 is TGCGCCAGCAGCCAAGACAGGGTGGGGCGCGAGCAGTACTTC. Its translation: CASSQDRVGREQYF. V and J are TRBV4-1 and TRBJ2-7; tentative D call: TRBD1 (5 bases). V shed 0 bases and J shed 6 bases, with 12 bases lying between them. Germline CDR1 is MGHRA and CDR2 is YSYEKL. The CDR3 runs to 14 residues.